One sample yielded the 16 T cell receptor beta chains listed below, sequenced in a study of Graves' ophthalmopathy and Graves' hyperthyroidism. Amplifying from RNA transcripts, the study obtained TCR beta CDR3 regions. HTBI primers were used in a first-round RT-PCR, which preceded a second-round multiplex PCR. Using its own MiXCR run on the multiplex PCR reads, TCRdb lists one record per CDR3 protein. The sample yields about 700,000 distinct CDR3 sequences, roughly two fifths seen once. Sequences were obtained from peripheral blood. The receptors here all came from an adult man with Graves' ophthalmopathy.

This clonotype came up many times. This rearrangement joins TRBV6-5 to TRBJ2-5, with D perhaps TRBD2 (6 bases). Germline values: CDR1 MNHEY, CDR2 SVGAGI. The CDR3 consists of 15 residues. The V and J ends lost 2 bases and 4 bases respectively, with 14 bases between them. CDR3: CASSYGAGKGETQYF. The DNA of the CDR3 is TGTGCCAGCAGTTACGGGGCGGGGAAGGGAGAGACCCAGTACTTC.

The rearrangement uses TRBV7-9 and TRBJ1-2, with 7 bases lining up with TRBD1. This CDR3 has 13 amino acids. V was clipped by 6 bases and J by 4 bases; unmatched bases: 5. Germline V gives CDR1 SEHNR, CDR2 FQNEAQ (reference sequence). CDR3: CASRPGQPYGYTF. The CDR3 DNA sequence: TGTGCCAGCAGACCGGGACAGCCCTATGGCTACACCTTC.

CDR3 bases: TGCGCCAGCAGCCGAGTGCTAGGGGTATATGGCTACACCTTC. Protein product: CASSRVLGVYGYTF. The chain recombines TRBV4-1 with TRBJ1-2; the D gene is possibly TRBD1 (5 bases). Germline values: CDR1 MGHRA, CDR2 YSYEKL. The CDR3 consists of 14 residues. Trimming cost V 4 bases and J 5 bases, with 14 bases left between them.

This clonotype was seen at least ten times. The rearrangement joins TRBV7-9 to TRBJ2-7, with D perhaps given as TRBD1 or TRBD2 (5 bases each). Germline lookup yields CDR1 SEHNR and CDR2 FQNEAQ (reference sequence). The CDR3 runs to 14 residues. Trimming left V 4 bases short and J 8 bases short, with 18 bases between. In DNA, the CDR3 is TGTGCCAGCAGCTCCGCGTGGGGACCCCCGAAGCAGTACTTC. Translated, it gives CASSSAWGPPKQYF.

A few counts support this clonotype. CDR3 residues: CSVARGTGELFF. CDR3 nucleotide sequence: TGCAGCGTCGCCCGGGGCACCGGGGAGCTGTTTTTT. The rearrangement joins TRBV29-1 to TRBJ2-2; D perhaps matches TRBD2 (5 bases). Germline V gene lookup returns CDR1 SQVTM and CDR2 ANQGSEA. V was trimmed by 6 bases and J by 4 bases, leaving 9 bases between them. CDR3 length: 12 amino acids.

The chain recombines TRBV5-1 with TRBJ2-7; 7 nucleotides agree with TRBD1. The CDR3 covers 14 residues. V lost 2 bases to trimming and J lost 2 bases; unmatched junction nucleotides: 4. Germline CDR1 SGHRS, CDR2 YFSETQ. The CDR3 nucleotides are TGCGCCAGCAGCTTCGGACAGGCAACCTACGAGCAGTACTTC. It specifies CASSFGQATYEQYF. The whole variable domain, filled in from reference TRBV5-1 and TRBJ2-7, reads KAGVTQTPRYLIKTRGQQVTLSCSPISGHRSVSWYQQTPGQGLQFLFEYFSETQRNKGNFPGRFSGRQFSNSRSEMNVSTLELGDSALYLCASSFGQATYEQYFGPGTRLTVT.

The sample holds a few counts of this clonotype. This chain connects TRBV6-4 to TRBJ2-3; 10 nucleotides line up with TRBD1. The CDR3 has 16 amino acids. Germline V gives CDR1 MRHNA, CDR2 SNTAGT. The V gene end was trimmed by 0 bases and the J gene end by 6 bases; junction bases not matched to a gene: 6. The CDR3 DNA reads TGTGCCAGCAGTGACTCTGCCGGGACAGGGGCGGATACGCAGTATTTT. It translates to CASSDSAGTGADTQYF.

This sequence joins TRBV6-1 and TRBJ2-7, with D unclear. With 6 bases removed from V and 5 bases from J, the gap between germline ends came to 11 bases. CDR1 and CDR2 from the germline V gene are MNHNS and SASEGT. This CDR3 region has 12 residues. CDR3 coding DNA: TGTGCCAGCAGCCTCCAGTGGCACGAGCAGTACTTC. This codes for CASSLQWHEQYF.

Only one count was recorded for this clonotype. The chain is built from TRBV25-1 and TRBJ2-7; TRBD2 matches at 10 bases. Germline trimming cut 0 bases from V and 0 bases from J; bases unmatched to any gene: 2. The V gene's germline CDR1 is MGHDK and CDR2 SYGVNS. The CDR3 loop spans 16 amino acids. The DNA for the CDR3 is TGTGCCAGCAGTGAATATTCTAGCGGGAGCTCCTACGAGCAGTACTTC. This translates into CASSEYSSGSSYEQYF.

This clonotype appeared many times. The chain employs TRBV5-1 and TRBJ1-1, with a possible D match to TRBD1 (6 bases). Germline CDR1 and CDR2: SGHRS and YFSETQ. The CDR3 runs 13 residues. V was cut by 3 bases and J by 7 bases, with 13 bases left in between. The CDR3 loop is CASSWGATSEAFF. The DNA for the CDR3 is TGCGCCAGCAGCTGGGGGGCAACCAGTGAAGCTTTCTTT.

This clonotype has a single count. This chain links TRBV2 with TRBJ2-7, with 8 positions matching TRBD2. Germline lookup yields CDR1 SNHLY and CDR2 FYNNEI. Trimming cost V 11 bases and J 2 bases; bases outside gene matches: 14. This CDR3 spans 15 amino acids. The CDR3, as DNA: TGTGCCTGGAGTCCATTAGCGGGGACAACCTACGAGCAGTACTTC. Protein sequence: CAWSPLAGTTYEQYF.

This clonotype was seen at least ten times. V gene TRBV5-1 combines with J gene TRBJ1-1; D is uncertain. This CDR3 is 13 amino acids long. Per the germline V gene, CDR1 is SGHRS and CDR2 is YFSETQ. Deletions cut 1 base from V and 10 bases from J, with 14 bases between. CDR3 residues: CASSLSSGEGAFF. CDR3 DNA: TGCGCCAGCAGCTTGAGTTCCGGGGAGGGAGCTTTCTTT.

The sample holds one count of this clonotype. The chain carries TRBV10-3 and TRBJ1-1, with 7 bases identical to TRBD1. Germline loops: CDR1 ENHRY, CDR2 SYGVKD. V trimming: 5 bases; J trimming: 4 bases; junction bases outside the gene matches: 4. The CDR3 spans 13 residues. The CDR3 nucleotides are TGTGCCATCAGTTACGGGACAGCCACTGAAGCTTTCTTT. It specifies CAISYGTATEAFF.

To note about this clonotype: Lacking the conserved final phenylalanine or tryptophan, this CDR3 likely reflects a read error. The chain carries TRBV7-9 and TRBJ1-5; a possible D gene is TRBD1 (6 bases). V was pared by 6 bases and J by 0 bases, with 21 bases between. Germline CDR1 is SEHNR and CDR2 is FQNEAQ (reference sequence). The CDR3 has 18 residues. Written as DNA, the CDR3 is TGTGCCAGCAGTCAATTTCCCCACAGGGTTTATAGCAATCAGCCCCAGCATTTA. Translating gives CASSQFPHRVYSNQPQHL.

This clonotype was counted only a few times. Sequence at one end of the junction differs from germline and may be a read error. The chain links TRBV10-3 to TRBJ2-6; D remains unclear. The CDR3 is 15 amino acids. Per germline, CDR1 ENHRY and CDR2 SYGVKD. The CDR3 nucleotides are TGTGCCAGCAGTGTTCGGCCCTCTGGGGCCAACGTCCTGACTTTC. This gives the protein CASSVRPSGANVLTF.

This chain joins TRBV6-4 and TRBJ2-2, with 8 bases fitting TRBD2. This CDR3 has 16 residues. Germline V CDR1 and CDR2: MRHNA, SNTAGT. Losses at the gene ends were 2 bases for V and 3 bases for J; bases not matched to a gene: 5. The CDR3 protein is CASSDAAGADTGELFF. The CDR3 nucleotides read TGTGCCAGCAGTGACGCAGCGGGAGCGGACACCGGGGAGCTGTTTTTT.